The next 18 T cell receptor beta chains were all read from a single sample in a study of cytomegalovirus exposure and HLA in healthy donors. Use of 60 Vbeta and 13 Jbeta primers characterized the PCR. Measured with immunoSEQ multiplex PCR; TCRdb has only the in-frame clones, and not every one. The sample records some 120,000 clones, about 10% being singletons. The sequenced sample consisted of PBMCs. The receptors stem from a woman under 30 in good health and CMV-seropositive.

The chain recombines TRBV5-1 with TRBJ2-5; TRBD2 might be the D (5 bases). The last part of the DNA fits TRBJ2-7 better; the J call may be wrong. Germline V gene data show CDR1 as SGHRS and CDR2 as YFSETQ. There are 13 residues in the CDR3. The CDR3 loop is CASSEGFGYEQYF. CDR3 bases: TGCGCCAGCAGCGAGGGTTTTGGCTACGAGCAGTACTTC.

This sequence joins TRBV5-6 and TRBJ2-7; 7 nucleotides match TRBD1. Per germline, CDR1 SGHDT and CDR2 YYEEEE. Trimming removed 3 bases from V and 2 bases from J; junction bases left unmatched: 8. This CDR3 spans 15 amino acids. CDR3 protein: CASSSTGDSPYEQYF. CDR3 in DNA: TGTGCCAGCAGCTCTACCGGGGACAGCCCCTACGAGCAGTACTTC.

This clone was seen only a few times. The chain is built from TRBV7-9 and TRBJ2-7, with 7 bases lining up with TRBD2. CDR1 and CDR2 from the germline V gene are SEHNR and FQNEAQ (reference sequence). The V and J ends lost 5 bases and 3 bases, in that order; junction bases with no gene match: 1. The CDR3 is made up of 12 amino acids. CDR3 DNA sequence: TGTGCCAGCAGCCCTAGCGGCTACGAGCAGTACTTC. Protein product: CASSPSGYEQYF. The entire variable domain, with the rest obtained from reference TRBV7-9 and TRBJ2-7, is as follows: DTGVSQNPRHKITKRGQNVTFRCDPISEHNRLYWYRQTLGQGPEFLTYFQNEAQLEKSRLLSDRFSAERPKGSFSTLEIQRTEQGDSAMYLCASSPSGYEQYFGPGTRLTVT.

The genes are TRBV28 and TRBJ2-7; D remains ambiguous. The V and J ends lost 5 bases and 4 bases respectively, with 18 bases between them. The germline gives CDR1 MDHEN, CDR2 SYDVKM. The CDR3 extends over 15 amino acids. The DNA of the CDR3 is TGTGCCAGCAGTGCATCGACTGCAATCCCGTACGAGCAGTACTTC. This codes for CASSASTAIPYEQYF.

V is TRBV5-1 and J is TRBJ1-2, with TRBD1 matching over 9 bases. The germline V gene has CDR1 SGHRS and CDR2 YFSETQ. This CDR3 has 14 amino acids. V dropped 0 bases and J dropped 6; count of bases not matched to a gene: 3. The CDR3 DNA follows: TGCGCCAGCAGCTTGGGGACAGGGGTAAATGGCTACACCTTC. The encoded protein is CASSLGTGVNGYTF.

The chain combines TRBV7-2 with TRBJ2-7; no definite D call. Germline V CDR1 and CDR2: SGHTA, FQGNSA. The CDR3 has 14 amino acids. V was shortened by 0 bases and J by 4 bases, with 10 bases between the two germline ends. CDR3 amino acids: CASSLAHGGYEQYF. The CDR3 DNA reads TGTGCCAGCAGCTTAGCGCACGGCGGATACGAGCAGTACTTC. Variable domain in full (rest from reference TRBV7-2 and TRBJ2-7): GAGVSQSPSNKVTEKGKDVELRCDPISGHTALYWYRQSLGQGLEFLIYFQGNSAPDKSGLPSDRFSAERTGGSVSTLTIQRTQQEDSAVYLCASSLAHGGYEQYFGPGTRLTVT.

This clone was counted between two and nine times. This chain links TRBV11-3 with TRBJ2-7; TRBD2 might be the D (5 bases). V was shortened by 5 bases and J by 7 bases, with 18 bases between the two germline ends. The CDR3 loop spans 14 amino acids. Germline V CDR1 and CDR2: SGHNT, YENEEA. CDR3 sequence: CASSPDWAGAEQYF. The CDR3 nucleotides are TGTGCCAGCAGCCCTGACTGGGCGGGTGCAGAGCAGTACTTC.

This clone was detected a few times. The gene calls are TRBV30 and TRBJ1-2, with a weak D call TRBD1 (6 bases). CDR1 and CDR2 from the germline V gene are GTSNPN and SVGIG (reference sequence). This CDR3 region has 14 residues. Deletions cut 2 bases from V and 6 bases from J, with 16 bases between. The CDR3 reads CAWSLGAAANGYTF. CDR3 sequence (DNA): TGTGCCTGGAGTTTGGGGGCAGCCGCCAATGGCTACACCTTC.

The chain recombines TRBV6-1 with TRBJ2-7, with a tentative D call TRBD2 (5 bases). This CDR3 spans 12 amino acids. Trimming removed 6 bases at V and 3 bases at J, with 9 bases between. Germline CDR1 and CDR2: MNHNS and SASEGT. The CDR3 sequence is CASSRDLYEQYF. In nucleotides, the CDR3 is TGTGCCAGCAGCCGGGATCTCTACGAGCAGTACTTC.

The chain employs TRBV2 and TRBJ2-2; 7 bases line up with TRBD2. V shed 7 bases, J shed 3 bases, and the junction held 5 bases outside the gene matches. CDR1 SNHLY and CDR2 FYNNEI come from the germline V gene. The CDR3 contains 14 residues. The CDR3 region has the DNA TGTGCCAGCACCGCCCTAGCGGACACCGGGGAGCTGTTTTTT. This codes for CASTALADTGELFF.

Here the CDR3 DNA reads TGTGCCTGGAGTGGACAGGGTATAAAGCAGTACTTC. It translates to CAWSGQGIKQYF. J is TRBJ2-7 and V is TRBV30; 7 bases agree with TRBD1. Trimming cost V 1 base and J 8 bases; bases outside gene matches: 5. From germline, CDR1 is GTSNPN and CDR2 SVGIG (reference sequence). This CDR3 comprises 12 residues.

This clone has a handful of counts. The V gene is TRBV4-1, the J gene TRBJ2-3; D not certain. Trimming pared 4 bases from V and 1 base from J, leaving 15 bases between. The CDR3 has 16 amino acids. Germline V gene data show CDR1 as MGHRA and CDR2 as YSYEKL. The CDR3 DNA sequence: TGCGCCAGCAGCCCAGAGAGCGTTTGGCGCACAGATACGCAGTATTTT. Amino acids: CASSPESVWRTDTQYF.

Only a few counts were recorded for this clone. This CDR3 reads CSVEDLLGLAGRGRTDTQYF. In DNA form, the CDR3 reads TGCAGCGTTGAAGATCTTCTGGGGCTAGCGGGAAGGGGACGGACAGATACGCAGTATTTT. The gene calls are TRBV29-1 and TRBJ2-3, with 9 bases that match TRBD2. The CDR3 has 20 amino acids. The ends lost 0 bases at V and 3 bases at J; junction bases unmatched: 19. CDR1 and CDR2 from the germline V gene are SQVTM and ANQGSEA.

This clone was found a few times. V usage is TRBV11-2 and J usage is TRBJ1-5; D gene ambiguous. This CDR3 comprises 13 residues. V shed 2 bases and J shed 6 bases, with 8 bases lying between them. CDR1 is SGHAT, CDR2 FQNNGV, per germline. Here the CDR3 DNA reads TGTGCCAGCAGCTTATGGGAGTTTCAGCCCCAGCATTTT. It is translated as CASSLWEFQPQHF.

This clone was counted only a few times. The chain joins TRBV6-6 to TRBJ1-4; TRBD1 aligns across 7 bases. This CDR3 has 12 amino acids. Per germline, CDR1 MNHNY and CDR2 SVGAGI (reference sequence). The V segment lost 6 bases and the J segment 11 bases; nucleotides outside the gene matches: 6. The CDR3 coding sequence is TGTGCCAGCAGCGCGACAGGGTCGAAACTGTTTTTT. Protein product: CASSATGSKLFF.

The chain recombines TRBV4-1 with TRBJ1-2, with D tentatively TRBD1 (5 bases). V was cut by 0 bases and J by 4 bases, with 12 bases left in between. The V gene's germline CDR1 is MGHRA and CDR2 YSYEKL. The CDR3 totals 15 residues. The CDR3 is CASSQDQGGPYGYTF. CDR3 in DNA: TGCGCCAGCAGCCAAGATCAGGGCGGACCCTATGGCTACACCTTC.

This clone showed up just a few times. In nucleotides, the CDR3 is TGCGCCAGCGCGTCCCGGACTAATGAAAAACTGTTTTTT. Its translation: CASASRTNEKLFF. The chain joins TRBV10-2 to TRBJ1-4, with D unresolved. CDR1 and CDR2 from the germline V gene are WSHSY and SAAADI. The CDR3 covers 13 residues. Trimming removed 8 bases from V and 2 bases from J, with 9 bases in between.

V and J are TRBV7-2 and TRBJ1-2; D unresolved. Germline CDR1 reads SGHTA; CDR2 reads FQGNSA. V lost 5 bases and J 4 bases, leaving 11 bases between the germline ends. The CDR3 contains 13 residues. CDR3 DNA: TGTGCCAGCAGCCTCAGGAACATCTATGGCTACACCTTC. Its translation: CASSLRNIYGYTF.